The clone carrying this T cell receptor (beta chain) has at least ten counts. The antigen is unknown. The entry originates in a study of CD8 T cells in ankylosing spondylitis. Study outcomes and limitations: Both synovial fluid and blood in reactive arthritis had previously been reported to carry some motif variants.

V was clipped by 7 bases and J by 4 bases, with 16 bases between them. CDR1 is DFQATT, CDR2 SNEGSKA, per germline (reference sequence). This CDR3 comprises 13 residues. TCRdb independently ran MiXCR on the 5' RACE reads; one entry per CDR3 protein. The sample has 250,000 or so distinct CDR3 sequences, approximately 10% seen once. This sequence was found in a male donor with ankylosing spondylitis or in good health (not recorded which). The chain carries TRBV20-1 and TRBJ1-2; no clear D gene. The sample consisted of blood, either unsorted or a sorted T cell fraction (not recorded which). CDR3 region: CSGVHLEAYGYTF. The CDR3 coding sequence is TGCAGTGGGGTCCACTTGGAGGCCTATGGCTACACCTTC.